One sample yielded the 28 T cell receptor beta chains listed below, sequenced in a study of blood T cells in healthy people across ages. The authors ran a second PCR of roughly 7 to 11 cycles using a sample-barcoded 5' primer and a J-beta primer mix. TCRdb called the 5' RACE reads again in MiXCR, with one record for every CDR3 protein. The table has about 620,000 distinct CDR3 sequences, approximately 52% seen once. The sample consisted of blood. The receptor source for this set is a woman older than 75 in good health.

Only a few counts were recorded for this clonotype. The chain has TRBV5-1 and TRBJ2-5, with D possibly being TRBD1 (6 bases). Germline loops: CDR1 SGHRS, CDR2 YFSETQ. V shed 3 bases and J shed 0 bases, with 9 bases lying between them. CDR3 length: 14 residues. The CDR3 DNA reads as TGCGCCAGCAGCTCGTGGACAGACCAAGAGACCCAGTACTTC. This codes for CASSSWTDQETQYF.

This clonotype was counted a few times. The chain couples TRBV20-1 to TRBJ1-1; D unresolved. Trimming took off 2 bases at V and 6 bases at J, with 10 bases between the two ends. The CDR3 has 12 amino acids. CDR1 and CDR2 (germline): DFQATT, SNEGSKA (reference sequence). The CDR3 loop reads CSARTDYPEAFF. The CDR3 nucleotides read TGCAGTGCTAGAACCGACTACCCTGAAGCTTTCTTT.

The J gene is TRBJ2-2, the V gene TRBV7-9; D is uncertain. Germline lookup yields CDR1 SEHNR and CDR2 FQNEAQ (reference sequence). This CDR3 has 13 amino acids. Trimming pared 5 bases from V and 4 bases from J, leaving 8 bases between. The CDR3 spells CASSIIGTGELFF. CDR3 DNA sequence: TGTGCCAGCAGCATTATAGGCACCGGGGAGCTGTTTTTT.

This clonotype was picked up many times. The gene calls are TRBV20-1 and TRBJ2-3, with no clear D. The ends were cut back, 5 bases at V and 5 bases at J, with 11 bases in the middle. The CDR3 has 12 amino acids. Germline V gene lookup returns CDR1 DFQATT and CDR2 SNEGSKA (reference sequence). The CDR3 DNA is TGCAGTGCTTGGACGGGCCGAGATACGCAGTATTTT. Encoded protein: CSAWTGRDTQYF.

This clonotype was seen once. The chain links TRBV6-5 to TRBJ1-1; 7 bases are shared with TRBD1. The CDR3 has 15 amino acids. Germline CDR1 is MNHEY and CDR2 is SVGAGI. Losses at the gene ends were 5 bases for V and 0 bases for J; bases not matched to a gene: 6. Here the CDR3 reads CASSNVRGVNTEAFF. The CDR3 coding sequence is TGTGCCAGCAGTAACGTCAGGGGGGTGAACACTGAAGCTTTCTTT.

J is TRBJ2-5 and V is TRBV7-2, with no clear D. Trimming pared 4 bases from V and 1 base from J, leaving 10 bases between. CDR3 size: 14 residues. The germline V gene encodes CDR1 SGHTA and CDR2 FQGNSA. The chain's CDR3 is CASSSTPSQETQYF. In DNA, the CDR3 is TGTGCCAGCAGCTCTACTCCCTCCCAAGAGACCCAGTACTTC.

The genes are TRBV13 and TRBJ2-2, with D unclear. Between the trimmed V and J ends, which lost 0 bases and 5 bases, there was a span of 7 bases. Germline V gene data show CDR1 as PRHDT and CDR2 as FYEKMQ (reference sequence). The CDR3 spans 14 residues. The CDR3 protein is CASSLGLETGELFF. CDR3 coding DNA: TGTGCCAGCAGCTTAGGTTTGGAGACCGGGGAGCTGTTTTTT.

V is TRBV29-1 and J is TRBJ2-2; D gene uncertain. This CDR3 contains 12 residues. V was cut by 3 bases and J by 5 bases, with 7 bases left in between. CDR1 and CDR2 (germline): SQVTM, ANQGSEA. The CDR3 DNA reads as TGCAGCGTTGATGGCGGTACCGGGGAGCTGTTTTTT. Residues: CSVDGGTGELFF.

This clonotype showed up just once. The chain joins TRBV6-1 to TRBJ1-4, with TRBD1 identical over 8 bases. This CDR3 has 16 residues. Germline CDR1 reads MNHNS; CDR2 reads SASEGT. V shed 4 bases and J 4 bases; nucleotides not matched to a gene: 8. CDR3: CASSAPGQAFNEKLFF. For the CDR3, the DNA is TGTGCCAGCAGTGCTCCGGGACAGGCCTTTAATGAAAAACTGTTTTTT.

The gene calls are TRBV20-1 and TRBJ1-2; 12 nucleotides agree with TRBD1. The CDR3 runs 13 residues. CDR1 is DFQATT and CDR2 is SNEGSKA in the germline V gene (reference sequence). Trimming cost V 5 bases and J 7 bases; bases outside gene matches: 5. CDR3 residues: CSAAGQGASGYTF. DNA for the CDR3: TGCAGTGCTGCGGGACAGGGGGCGTCTGGCTACACCTTC.

This clonotype occurred many times. The chain is built from TRBV5-4 and TRBJ2-3, with 7 bases identical to TRBD2. This CDR3 comprises 16 residues. Germline V CDR1 and CDR2: SGHNT, YYREEE (reference sequence). After removal of 3 bases from V and 3 bases from J, the junction contained 10 bases not matched to a gene. In nucleotides, the CDR3 is TGTGCCAGCAGCTCCTCCGGCGGACTAGTAACAGATACGCAGTATTTT. It is translated as CASSSSGGLVTDTQYF.

With regard to this clonotype: One base away lies a much larger clone, so this may be a sequencing read error. This chain links TRBV12-3 or TRBV12-4 with TRBJ2-1; unclear D gene. Trimming stripped 6 bases from V and 12 bases from J, with 21 bases between. The CDR3 is made up of 14 amino acids. For the CDR3, the DNA is TGTGCCAGCAGCCTATTCCGGGCCAAGAGTCGGCAGTTCTTC. Its translation is CASSLFRAKSRQFF.

The J gene is TRBJ2-5, the V gene TRBV5-5; 11 bases fit TRBD2. V was pared by 0 bases and J by 11 bases, with 12 bases of the junction left unmatched. Germline values: CDR1 SGHKS, CDR2 YYEKEE (reference sequence). The CDR3 has 16 amino acids. This CDR3 reads CASSLAGGLAVNEQYF. In DNA form, the CDR3 reads TGTGCCAGCAGCTTGGCCGGGGGACTAGCGGTTAATGAGCAGTACTTC.

V usage is TRBV7-3 and J usage is TRBJ2-5, with D possibly matching TRBD1 (5 bases). The CDR3 consists of 15 residues. V lost 2 bases and J 11 bases, leaving 21 bases between the germline ends. Germline V gene data show CDR1 as SGHTA and CDR2 as FQGTGA. CDR3 DNA sequence: TGTGCCAGCAGCTTAGGAGCCCAGGGATACAATGAGCAGTACTTC. Its protein product is CASSLGAQGYNEQYF.

V gene TRBV7-9 combines with J gene TRBJ2-5; 10 bases map to TRBD2. The V segment lost 3 bases and the J segment 11 bases; nucleotides outside the gene matches: 15. This CDR3 region has 16 residues. CDR1 and CDR2 from the germline V gene are SEHNR and FQNEAQ (reference sequence). The CDR3 nucleotides are TGTGCCAGCAGCTTGAGCCTAGCGGGGGCTAACAATGAGCAGTACTTC. Translated, it gives CASSLSLAGANNEQYF. Filled out from reference TRBV7-9 and TRBJ2-5, the complete variable domain reads DTGVSQNPRHKITKRGQNVTFRCDPISEHNRLYWYRQTLGQGPEFLTYFQNEAQLEKSRLLSDRFSAERPKGSFSTLEIQRTEQGDSAMYLCASSLSLAGANNEQYFGPGTRLLVL.

The table lists this clonotype with a count of one. V gene TRBV29-1 combines with J gene TRBJ2-7, with D tentatively TRBD2 (5 bases). The V end lost 4 bases, the J end lost 6 bases, and 13 bases lay between the germline ends. Germline V CDR1 and CDR2: SQVTM, ANQGSEA. The CDR3 extends over 12 amino acids. CDR3: CSVAGARAEQYF. The CDR3 DNA reads as TGCAGCGTTGCAGGCGCGCGGGCCGAGCAGTACTTC.

This clonotype was counted a single time. The chain links TRBV10-3 to TRBJ2-2; D unclear. Germline values: CDR1 ENHRY, CDR2 SYGVKD. The CDR3 is 13 residues long. Trimming removed 7 bases from V and 0 bases from J, with 6 bases in between. CDR3 residues: CAIKGANTGELFF. The CDR3 coding sequence is TGTGCCATCAAAGGCGCGAACACCGGGGAGCTGTTTTTT.

There are a few counts of this clonotype. This rearrangement joins TRBV18 to TRBJ2-2; 9 bases map to TRBD2. CDR1 is KGHSH and CDR2 is LQKENI in the germline V gene. The CDR3 is 15 amino acids. Trimming took 2 bases from V and 6 from J; bases not matched to a gene: 4. This CDR3 is CASSPKLAGAGELFF. The CDR3 nucleotides are TGTGCCAGCTCACCAAAACTAGCGGGCGCCGGGGAGCTGTTTTTT.

The chain recombines TRBV6-2 or TRBV6-3 with TRBJ2-7; D remains unclear. Germline loops: CDR1 MNHEY, CDR2 SVGEGT. V was trimmed by 2 bases and J by 5 bases, leaving 13 bases between them. The CDR3 is 14 residues long. The CDR3 coding sequence is TGTGCCAGCAGTTACGCGAGCTCGCCGAACGAGCAGTACTTC. It encodes CASSYASSPNEQYF.

The V gene is TRBV29-1, the J gene TRBJ2-2; no clear D. The CDR3 loop spans 15 amino acids. Germline V gene data show CDR1 as SQVTM and CDR2 as ANQGSEA. Trimming removed 3 bases at V and 7 bases at J, with 18 bases between. In nucleotides, the CDR3 is TGCAGCGTTGAGTGGTTTGGACCCGCTAACGGGGAGCTGTTTTTT. This gives the protein CSVEWFGPANGELFF.

The V call is TRBV6-1, the J call TRBJ2-7, with 12 nucleotides matching TRBD1. Germline V lookup: CDR1 MNHNS, CDR2 SASEGT. The J segment lost 2 bases and the V segment lost 1 base, leaving 9 bases of the junction unmatched. This CDR3 has 18 amino acids. In DNA form, the CDR3 reads TGTGCCAGCAGTGAAGTAGACCGGGACAGGGGGCCCCCCTACGAGCAGTACTTC. Translating it yields CASSEVDRDRGPPYEQYF.

The rearrangement joins TRBV20-1 to TRBJ2-1; D may be TRBD2 (6 bases). The J call is uncertain, as TRBJ2-7 better fits the DNA end. Per germline, CDR1 DFQATT and CDR2 SNEGSKA (reference sequence). This CDR3 is built from 14 residues. This CDR3 reads CSAELASSYNEQYF. The DNA of the CDR3 is TGCAGTGCTGAACTAGCTTCATCCTACAATGAGCAGTACTTC.

Of note for this clonotype: A much larger clone lies one base from this, so it may be a read error. The chain carries TRBV7-3 and TRBJ2-7, with TRBD2 identical over 8 bases. J was trimmed by 9 bases and V by 4 bases; bases with no gene match: 8. Germline V gene data show CDR1 as SGHTA and CDR2 as FQGTGA. The CDR3 runs to 13 residues. Written as DNA, the CDR3 is TGTGCCAGCAGCTACGAAACTAGCGGAGGGCAGTACTTC. Translating gives CASSYETSGGQYF.

This rearrangement joins TRBV14 to TRBJ1-1, with 7 bases lining up with TRBD1. V dropped 3 bases and J dropped 1; count of bases not matched to a gene: 11. The CDR3 sequence is 17 residues long. The V gene's germline CDR1 is SGHDN and CDR2 FVKESK. In DNA form, the CDR3 reads TGTGCCAGCAGCCAGCTCGACAGGGCTCGATGGAACACTGAAGCTTTCTTT. It is translated as CASSQLDRARWNTEAFF.

This clonotype was counted ten times or more. The J gene is TRBJ2-1, the V gene TRBV7-3, with D unclear. The CDR3 contains 13 residues. V lost 1 base to trimming and J lost 5 bases, with 6 bases between them. Germline lookup yields CDR1 SGHTA and CDR2 FQGTGA. The CDR3 coding sequence is TGTGCCAGCAGCTTAATTGGCAACAATGAGCAGTTCTTC. Translation gives CASSLIGNNEQFF.

This clonotype appeared once. The J gene is TRBJ2-5, the V gene TRBV15; 7 bases map to TRBD2. The germline CDR1 and CDR2 sequences are LNHNV and YYDKDF (reference sequence). The CDR3 has 14 residues. V lost 1 base and J lost 11; bases outside the gene matches: 10. The CDR3 DNA follows: TGTGCCACCAGCAGAGCGGCGGGGGAGGGTGAGCAGTACTTC. Encoded protein: CATSRAAGEGEQYF.

The chain is built from TRBV20-1 and TRBJ1-5; TRBD1 matches at 7 bases. V lost 7 bases, J lost 3 bases, and 15 bases stayed unmatched. Germline CDR1 is DFQATT and CDR2 is SNEGSKA (reference sequence). This CDR3 has 16 residues. CDR3 in DNA: TGCAGTGGCAGGGGGGGAGGCAGGGGGGTCAATCAGCCCCAGCATTTT. This codes for CSGRGGGRGVNQPQHF.

This chain links TRBV28 with TRBJ2-5, with 11 bases matching TRBD2. Unmatched junction bases numbered 6, after V lost 3 bases and J lost 0 bases. This CDR3 is 17 amino acids long. Germline lookup yields CDR1 MDHEN and CDR2 SYDVKM. CDR3 sequence reads: CASSLLRGLADQETQYF. CDR3 coding DNA: TGTGCCAGCAGTTTGTTAAGGGGACTAGCGGACCAAGAGACCCAGTACTTC.